The entry that follows covers one TCR beta chain sequence. The antigen is undetermined. The time point: week 35, safety follow-up. Vaccination comprised doses that each held 300 ug of mutant IDH1 20-mer peptide, plus topical imiquimod. The donors' diagnosis was new WHO grade 3 or 4 astrocytoma that was IDH1-mutant and ATRX-lost. The repertoire was sequenced with immunoSEQ multiplex PCR; TCRdb's copy has only in-frame clones and lacks some. The sample includes tens of thousands of clones, approximately 80% of them seen just once. These data come from a study of a mutant IDH1 vaccine in newly diagnosed glioma. Study-wide context: Beginning 4-6 weeks after radiotherapy alone, or with temozolomide cycles, vaccination took place. Beforehand, treatment had been radiotherapy, temozolomide, or both; the majority received both. Visit V12 happened at week 35; visit V13 happened at week 47.

Trimming cost V 2 bases and J 2 bases; bases outside gene matches: 5. This CDR3 has 14 residues. Per the germline V gene, CDR1 is GTSNPN and CDR2 is SVGIG (reference sequence). J is TRBJ2-7 and V is TRBV30, with 8 bases that match TRBD1. This TCR was recovered from a man aged 25 to 40 with glioma. The sequenced sample was PBMCs, obtained from a glioma patient whose treatment included an IDH1 peptide vaccine. The CDR3 nucleotides read TGTGCCTGGAGTTCCATGGACAGGGCCTACGAGCAGTACTTC. Its protein product is CAWSSMDRAYEQYF.